This TCR beta chain was retrieved from a study of control samples from healthy donors and cancer patients (TCRdb year 2020). On this clone itself: The clone's antigen remains unknown. Base qualities are missing; no much larger clone stands one base away. The sample carries other DNA sequences with the same CDR3.

The library relied on the immunoSEQ multiplex PCR assay. This immuneACCESS table, as held by TCRdb, lists in-frame sequences with V and J called but not all clones. Of the missing ones, under half trace to an unresolved V gene in checked studies; the others have no known cause. The sample contains about 150,000 clones, 93% of them found a single time. The ten largest account for under 7% of the sample. V and J lose 0 bases and 2 bases, and a span of 8 bases separates them. From the germline V gene (reference sequence), CDR1 is GTSNPN and CDR2 is SVGIG. Its CDR3 holds 13 amino acids, cysteine through phenylalanine. Kept here is only the CDR3 DNA, which spans 39 bases and is read in frame from base 1.

Material: blood. Recombination connected TRBV30 to TRBJ2-7; TRBD2 could be the D gene, as 6 bases match. This receptor was obtained from a man younger than 35 in good health. The CDR3 has the sequence CAWSVGGAYEQYF. The DNA sequence is TGTGCCTGGAGTGTAGGAGGGGCCTACGAGCAGTACTTC. Beyond the CDR3, the reference TRBV30 and TRBJ2-7 genes provide the residues; the full variable domain reads: SQTIHQWPATLVQPVGSPLSLECTVEGTSNPNLYWYRQAAGRGLQLLFYSVGIGQISSEVPQNLSASRPQDRQFILSSKKLLLSDSGFYLCAWSVGGAYEQYFGPGTRLTVT.